This T cell receptor (beta chain) was recorded in a study of PD-L1 blockade in urothelial cancer. The CDR3 sequence is 22 residues long. The V gene's germline CDR1 is SGHVT and CDR2 SQSDAQ. V was pared by 3 bases and J by 0 bases, with 16 bases of the junction left unmatched. Measured with immunoSEQ multiplex PCR; TCRdb has only the in-frame clones, and not every one. Of 55,000 to 70,000 clones listed, just over 85% are singletons. The chain joins TRBV7-4 to TRBJ2-1, with 14 bases fitting TRBD2. Material: PBMCs, obtained around atezolizumab (anti-PD-L1) treatment. The sequence was collected from a man in his fifties with urothelial cancer. In DNA, the CDR3 is TGTGCCAGCAGCTTTCCTGAGGAGACTAGCGGGAGGGCCCAATTCTCCTACAATGAGCAGTTCTTC. It codes for CASSFPEETSGRAQFSYNEQFF.